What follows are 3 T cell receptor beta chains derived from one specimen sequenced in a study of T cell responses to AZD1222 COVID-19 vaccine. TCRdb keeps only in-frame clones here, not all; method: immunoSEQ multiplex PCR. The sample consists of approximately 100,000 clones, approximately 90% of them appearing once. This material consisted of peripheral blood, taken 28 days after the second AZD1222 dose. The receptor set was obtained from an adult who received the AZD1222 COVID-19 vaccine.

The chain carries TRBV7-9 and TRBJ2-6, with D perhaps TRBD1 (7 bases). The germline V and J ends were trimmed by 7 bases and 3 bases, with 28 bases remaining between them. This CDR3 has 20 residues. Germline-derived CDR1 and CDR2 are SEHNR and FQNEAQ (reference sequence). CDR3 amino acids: CASTSYTGGGTRDGANVLTF. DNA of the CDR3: TGTGCCAGCACCTCATACACCGGAGGGGGCACTCGGGATGGGGCCAACGTCCTGACTTTC.

The CDR3 sequence: CASSDRDRMKTQYF. The CDR3 DNA sequence: TGTGCCAGTAGTGACCGGGACAGGATGAAGACCCAGTACTTC. The chain links TRBV19 to TRBJ2-5; 8 bases align to TRBD1. CDR1 is LNHDA and CDR2 is SQIVND in the germline V gene (reference sequence). This CDR3 spans 14 amino acids. V gave up 5 bases and J gave up 6 bases; unmatched junction bases: 8.

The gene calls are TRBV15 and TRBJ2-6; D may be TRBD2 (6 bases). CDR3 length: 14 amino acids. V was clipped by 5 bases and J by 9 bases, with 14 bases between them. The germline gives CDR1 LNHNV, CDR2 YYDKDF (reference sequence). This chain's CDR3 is CATSVRTGDNVLTF. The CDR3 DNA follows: TGTGCCACCAGCGTAAGAACGGGAGACAACGTCCTGACTTTC. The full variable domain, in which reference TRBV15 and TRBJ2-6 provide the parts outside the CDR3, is DAMVIQNPRYQVTQFGKPVTLSCSQTLNHNVMYWYQQKSSQAPKLLFHYYDKDFNNEADTPDNFQSRRPNTSFCFLDIRSPGLGDTAMYLCATSVRTGDNVLTFGAGSRLTVL.